One and the same sample provided the 21 T cell receptor beta chains below, sequenced in a study of immune evolution from preneoplasia to lung adenocarcinoma. The protocol was immunoSEQ multiplex PCR, while the TCRdb copy is restricted to in-frame clones and leaves out a portion. This table has 14,000 or so clones, approximately 83% appearing once. Sequenced input: FFPE lung adenocarcinoma in situ tissue. The source of these receptors is a donor at least 70 years old with lung adenocarcinoma.

The V gene is TRBV28, the J gene TRBJ2-3; tentative D call: TRBD1 (5 bases). This CDR3 spans 12 amino acids. Trimming took off 11 bases at V and 2 bases at J, with 11 bases between the two ends. Germline V gene sequence: CDR1 MDHEN, CDR2 SYDVKM. DNA of the CDR3: TGTGCCTCCAGGGATCCCACAGATACGCAGTATTTT. It yields the protein CASRDPTDTQYF.

The chain carries TRBV5-1 and TRBJ2-5; D remains unclear. V lost 0 bases, J lost 2 bases, and 8 bases lay in between. The CDR3 length is 14 residues. Germline lookup yields CDR1 SGHRS and CDR2 YFSETQ. CDR3 coding DNA: TGCGCCAGCAGCTTGGCCAGTGAGCAAGAGACCCAGTACTTC. It translates to CASSLASEQETQYF. Looking up the rest from reference TRBV5-1 and TRBJ2-5 gives the full variable domain: KAGVTQTPRYLIKTRGQQVTLSCSPISGHRSVSWYQQTPGQGLQFLFEYFSETQRNKGNFPGRFSGRQFSNSRSEMNVSTLELGDSALYLCASSLASEQETQYFGPGTRLLVL.

This chain links TRBV5-1 with TRBJ2-7, with 7 bases identical to TRBD1. This CDR3 region has 15 residues. Per germline, CDR1 SGHRS and CDR2 YFSETQ. V lost 4 bases and J lost 3; bases outside the gene matches: 10. The CDR3 loop is CASSTGTVLGYEQYF. As DNA, the CDR3 is TGCGCCAGCAGCACCGGGACAGTCCTGGGCTACGAGCAGTACTTC.

This rearrangement joins TRBV28 to TRBJ2-7; 11 bases match TRBD1. Germline V gene sequence: CDR1 MDHEN, CDR2 SYDVKM. The ends lost 4 bases at V and 3 bases at J; junction bases unmatched: 5. The CDR3 consists of 15 residues. The DNA of the CDR3 is TGTGCCAGCAGTTCCCCCGGGACAGGGGGCTACGAGCAGTACTTC. This gives the protein CASSSPGTGGYEQYF. Drawing the rest from reference TRBV28 and TRBJ2-7, the complete variable domain is DVKVTQSSRYLVKRTGEKVFLECVQDMDHENMFWYRQDPGLGLRLIYFSYDVKMKEKGDIPEGYSVSREKKERFSLILESASTNQTSMYLCASSSPGTGGYEQYFGPGTRLTVT.

The chain is built from TRBV5-6 and TRBJ1-1; D is ambiguous. Germline values: CDR1 SGHDT, CDR2 YYEEEE. Deletions cut 2 bases from V and 5 bases from J, with 4 bases between. The CDR3 has 11 amino acids. CDR3 nucleotide sequence: TGTGCCAGCAGCTTTGAGACTGAAGCTTTCTTT. Amino acids: CASSFETEAFF.

The gene calls are TRBV11-3 and TRBJ2-7; D is ambiguous. CDR1 SGHNT and CDR2 YENEEA come from the germline V gene. With 1 base removed from V and 3 bases from J, the gap between germline ends came to 10 bases. This CDR3 contains 14 residues. Here the CDR3 DNA reads TGTGCCAGCAGCTTAGTTGCCAGCAGCTACGAGCAGTACTTC. Its translation: CASSLVASSYEQYF.

The chain links TRBV19 to TRBJ1-4; TRBD1 aligns across 8 bases. The CDR3 extends over 14 amino acids. Per the germline V gene, CDR1 is LNHDA and CDR2 is SQIVND (reference sequence). V was clipped by 5 bases and J by 9 bases; unmatched bases: 8. The CDR3 region has the DNA TGTGCCAGTAGTGCCCACAGGGGGACTAAAAAACTGTTTTTT. Encoded protein: CASSAHRGTKKLFF.

The chain couples TRBV30 to TRBJ1-2; D possibly corresponds to TRBD1 (6 bases). The CDR3 is 13 amino acids. Trimming removed 1 base from V and 8 bases from J, with 14 bases in between. Germline V lookup: CDR1 GTSNPN, CDR2 SVGIG (reference sequence). The CDR3 nucleotides are TGTGCCTGGAGTGCTGGGGGCGCGGGGGGCTACACCTTC. This sequence encodes CAWSAGGAGGYTF.

The chain is built from TRBV6-1 and TRBJ2-5, with TRBD2 as a possible D gene (6 bases). Trimming cost V 7 bases and J 4 bases, with 19 bases left between them. This CDR3 has 15 residues. Looked up from germline, CDR1 is MNHNS and CDR2 is SASEGT. The CDR3 loop reads CASTAGSAGLETQYF. In nucleotides, the CDR3 is TGTGCCAGCACCGCGGGGTCGGCGGGTCTAGAGACCCAGTACTTC.

This clone occurred once. This sequence joins TRBV5-1 and TRBJ1-1; maybe TRBD1 (6 bases). Trimming stripped 0 bases from V and 4 bases from J, with 16 bases between. CDR3 length equals 16 residues. Germline values: CDR1 SGHRS, CDR2 YFSETQ. The CDR3, as DNA: TGCGCCAGCAGCTTGGATCAAGGAGGGGGTGGCACTGAAGCTTTCTTT. As protein: CASSLDQGGGGTEAFF.

The chain links TRBV18 to TRBJ2-2, with D unresolved. Trimming removed 5 bases at V and 1 base at J, with 5 bases between. Germline V gene data show CDR1 as KGHSH and CDR2 as LQKENI. The CDR3 has 13 residues. CDR3 sequence: CASSNVNTGELFF. In DNA, the CDR3 is TGTGCCAGCTCAAATGTGAACACCGGGGAGCTGTTTTTT.

J is TRBJ2-3 and V is TRBV2; either TRBD1 or TRBD2 may fit D (5 bases each). Trimming removed 6 bases at V and 7 bases at J, with 23 bases between. CDR1 and CDR2 from the germline V gene are SNHLY and FYNNEI. The CDR3 length is 16 residues. CDR3: CASSLGQGLTGYTQYF. The CDR3 coding sequence is TGTGCCAGCAGCCTCGGACAAGGCCTAACGGGGTATACGCAGTATTTT.

The V and J genes are TRBV30 and TRBJ2-1, with 9 bases aligning to TRBD2. The junction had 9 bases not matched to a gene; V was cut back by 2 bases and J by 7 bases. CDR1 and CDR2 from the germline V gene are GTSNPN and SVGIG (reference sequence). This CDR3 contains 15 residues. CDR3 sequence: CAWSTLAGTLNEQFF. Here the CDR3 DNA reads TGTGCCTGGAGTACCCTAGCGGGGACGTTGAATGAGCAGTTCTTC.

This sequence joins TRBV16 and TRBJ1-2; 10 bases align to TRBD1. V dropped 2 bases and J dropped 4; count of bases not matched to a gene: 7. The CDR3 spans 16 residues. Germline V gene data show CDR1 as KGHSY and CDR2 as FQNENV. The CDR3 region is CASSQPGQGSLYGYTF. The CDR3 DNA reads as TGTGCCAGCAGCCAACCGGGACAGGGGTCCCTCTATGGCTACACCTTC. Full variable domain (outside the CDR3, taken from reference TRBV16 and TRBJ1-2): GEEVAQTPKHLVRGEGQKAKLYCAPIKGHSYVFWYQQVLKNEFKFLISFQNENVFDETGMPKERFSAKCLPNSPCSLEIQATKLEDSAVYFCASSQPGQGSLYGYTFGSGTRLTVV.

CDR3 sequence reads: CASSSGGLAYEQYF. The CDR3 nucleotides read TGTGCCAGCAGCTCCGGAGGGCTGGCCTACGAGCAGTACTTC. This chain links TRBV13 with TRBJ2-7, with TRBD2 as a possible D gene (6 bases). V dropped 4 bases and J dropped 2 bases, with 12 bases sitting between them. CDR1 and CDR2 from the germline V gene are PRHDT and FYEKMQ (reference sequence). The CDR3 extends over 14 amino acids. The whole variable domain, remainder taken from reference TRBV13 and TRBJ2-7, is AAGVIQSPRHLIKEKRETATLKCYPIPRHDTVYWYQQGPGQDPQFLISFYEKMQSDKGSIPDRFSAQQFSDYHSELNMSSLELGDSALYFCASSSGGLAYEQYFGPGTRLTVT.

The V gene is TRBV11-2, the J gene TRBJ1-1; 8 bases line up with TRBD1. The CDR3 loop spans 14 amino acids. The V gene end was trimmed by 3 bases and the J gene end by 5 bases; junction bases not matched to a gene: 5. Per germline, CDR1 SGHAT and CDR2 FQNNGV. CDR3 sequence reads: CASSFGQGGTEAFF. Written as DNA, the CDR3 is TGTGCCAGCAGCTTTGGACAGGGAGGTACTGAAGCTTTCTTT.

The J gene is TRBJ1-4, the V gene TRBV5-4, with 7 nucleotides matching TRBD1. The V and J ends lost 4 bases and 6 bases, in that order; junction bases with no gene match: 9. From germline, CDR1 is SGHNT and CDR2 YYREEE (reference sequence). This CDR3 region has 15 residues. The CDR3 is CASSETTGWDEKLFF. The CDR3 coding sequence is TGTGCCAGCAGCGAGACGACAGGGTGGGATGAAAAACTGTTTTTT.

This clone came up a few times. The rearrangement joins TRBV4-2 to TRBJ1-5; D perhaps matches TRBD1 (6 bases). The V end lost 4 bases, the J end lost 6 bases, and 16 bases lay between the germline ends. The CDR3 contains 15 residues. CDR1 is LGHNA, CDR2 YNFKEQ, per germline. Written as DNA, the CDR3 is TGTGCCAGCAGCCGCGCAACAGGGAAGGGTCAGCCCCAGCATTTT. It encodes CASSRATGKGQPQHF.

V gene TRBV7-2 combines with J gene TRBJ2-7, with 10 bases matching TRBD2. Germline trimming cut 5 bases from V and 0 bases from J; bases unmatched to any gene: 4. There are 15 residues in the CDR3. The V gene's germline CDR1 is SGHTA and CDR2 FQGNSA. Here the CDR3 reads CASSRLAGSSYEQYF. Here the CDR3 DNA reads TGTGCCAGCAGCCGACTAGCGGGTAGCTCCTACGAGCAGTACTTC.

The genes are TRBV7-8 and TRBJ2-7; D remains ambiguous. CDR3 length: 13 residues. Germline V gives CDR1 SGHVS, CDR2 FQNEAQ. V lost 3 bases and J 6 bases, leaving 12 bases between the germline ends. The CDR3 DNA reads TGTGCCAGCAGCTTTGATTCAGGTCTCGAGCAGTACTTC. Its protein product is CASSFDSGLEQYF.

This chain uses TRBV7-2 with TRBJ1-1, with 8 bases matching TRBD1. The J segment lost 7 bases and the V segment lost 5 bases, leaving 6 bases of the junction unmatched. Germline assignment: CDR1 SGHTA and CDR2 FQGNSA. The length of the CDR3 is 13 residues. In DNA, the CDR3 is TGTGCCAGCAGCACCCGGACAGGGTTTGAAGCTTTCTTT. Translation gives CASSTRTGFEAFF.